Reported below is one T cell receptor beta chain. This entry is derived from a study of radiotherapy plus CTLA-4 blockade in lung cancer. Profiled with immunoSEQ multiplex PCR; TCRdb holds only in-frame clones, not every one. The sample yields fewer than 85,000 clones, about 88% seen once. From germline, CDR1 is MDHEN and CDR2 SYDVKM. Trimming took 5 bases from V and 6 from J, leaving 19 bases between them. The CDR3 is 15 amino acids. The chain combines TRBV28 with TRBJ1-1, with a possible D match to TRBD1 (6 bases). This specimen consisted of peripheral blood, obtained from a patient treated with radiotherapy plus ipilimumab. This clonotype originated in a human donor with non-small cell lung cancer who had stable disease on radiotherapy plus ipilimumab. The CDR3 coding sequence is TGTGCCAGCAGTCCTTTAATACAGGGAGACGCTGAAGCTTTCTTT. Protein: CASSPLIQGDAEAFF.